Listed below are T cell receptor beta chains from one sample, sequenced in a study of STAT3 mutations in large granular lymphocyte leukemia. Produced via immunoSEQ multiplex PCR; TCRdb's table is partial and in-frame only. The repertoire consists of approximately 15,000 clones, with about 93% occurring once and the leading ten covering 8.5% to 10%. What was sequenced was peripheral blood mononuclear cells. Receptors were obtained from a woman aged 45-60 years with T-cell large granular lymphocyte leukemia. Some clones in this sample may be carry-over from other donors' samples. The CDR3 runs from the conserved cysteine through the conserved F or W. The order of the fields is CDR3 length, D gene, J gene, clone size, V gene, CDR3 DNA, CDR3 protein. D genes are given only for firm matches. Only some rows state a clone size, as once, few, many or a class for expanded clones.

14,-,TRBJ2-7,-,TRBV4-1,TGCGCCAGCAGCCCAGCCAGGGGCTACTACGAGCAGTACTTC,CASSPARGYYEQYF
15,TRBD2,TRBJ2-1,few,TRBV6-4,TGTGCCAGCAGTGAGACTAGCGGACCTTACAATGAGCAGTTCTTC,CASSETSGPYNEQFF
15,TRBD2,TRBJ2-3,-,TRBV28,TGTGCCAGCAGTTTAGCGGGAGGGCCCGTGGATACGCAGTATTTT,CASSLAGGPVDTQYF
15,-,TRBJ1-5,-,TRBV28,TGTGCCAGCAGTTTGCCGGCAGGGAACAATCAGCCCCAGCATTTT,CASSLPAGNNQPQHF
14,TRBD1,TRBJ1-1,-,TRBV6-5,TGTGCCAGCAGTTTTTACAGGGGAGGCGCTGAAGCTTTCTTT,CASSFYRGGAEAFF
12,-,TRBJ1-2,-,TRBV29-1,TGCAGCGTTTCCACCGCCAGCTATGGCTACACCTTC,CSVSTASYGYTF
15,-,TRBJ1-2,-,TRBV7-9,TGTGCCAGCAGCTTAACCCCCGGACAGCGTTATGGCTACACCTTC,CASSLTPGQRYGYTF
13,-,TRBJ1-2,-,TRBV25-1,TGTGCCAGCAGTGAATTTAACCGAGGGGGCTACACCTTC,CASSEFNRGGYTF
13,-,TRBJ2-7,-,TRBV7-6,TGTGCCAGCAGCTTTGAGGAGGGCTACGAGCAGTACTTC,CASSFEEGYEQYF
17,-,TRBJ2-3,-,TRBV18,TGTGCCAGCTCACCCTCGTGGGGGCGGGCCAGCACAGATACGCAGTATTTT,CASSPSWGRASTDTQYF
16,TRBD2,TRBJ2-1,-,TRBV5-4,TGTGCCAGCAGCTTAGGTAGCGGGAGGGCCCGAATAGAGCAGTTCTTC,CASSLGSGRARIEQFF
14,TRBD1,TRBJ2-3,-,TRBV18,TGTGCCAGCTCACCAAGGACAGGGACAGATACGCAGTATTTT,CASSPRTGTDTQYF
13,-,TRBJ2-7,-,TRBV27,TGTGCCAGCAGTTTGTCGCGAGGCATCGAGCAGTACTTC,CASSLSRGIEQYF
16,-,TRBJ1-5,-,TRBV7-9,TGTGCCAGCAGCTTAGTGTCCGGGGGTTCTAACCAGCCCCAGCATTTT,CASSLVSGGSNQPQHF
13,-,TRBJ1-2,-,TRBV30,TGTGCCTGGAGTTTACAGGGATTGGATGGCTACACCTTC,CAWSLQGLDGYTF
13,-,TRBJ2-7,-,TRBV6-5,TGTGCCAGCACCAAGGTCAGGGTGGGCGAGCAGTACTTC,CASTKVRVGEQYF
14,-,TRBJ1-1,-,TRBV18,TGTGCCAGCTCAGGGGGGGCGCGCAACACTGAAGCTTTCTTT,CASSGGARNTEAFF
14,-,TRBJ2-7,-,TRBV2,TGTGCCAGCACCTTGACCTATCCGACCTACGAGCAGTACTTC,CASTLTYPTYEQYF
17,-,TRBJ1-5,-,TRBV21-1,TGTGCCAGCAGCAAATCTGGGAGCCTGGGAAGCAATCAGCCCCAGCATTTT,CASSKSGSLGSNQPQHF